This record looks at one T cell receptor (beta chain) sequence and its context. Antigen unknown. The data are from a study of shared clonotypes between healthy human individuals. Points from the study as a whole: Naive subsets generally exceeded memory subsets in estimated richness.

Both subsets, CD45RA+ naive and CD45RA-negative memory, were split from the CD4+ cells. The V gene's germline CDR1 is WSHSY and CDR2 SAAADI. The V gene end was trimmed by 4 bases and the J gene end by 1 base; junction bases not matched to a gene: 3. This CDR3 contains 14 residues. Methods used by the authors: As immunoSEQ supplied junction-only sequences (without quality scores), filtering differed. Clones were sequenced by immunoSEQ multiplex PCR, and TCRdb holds only the in-frame ones, with some missing. V and J calls plus clone size are reproduced from that table; the DNA served to infer D and trimming. This table has about 2.3 million clones, just under 95% appearing once.

Sequencing was carried out using naive CD4+ T cells from PBMCs. This sample's subset: CD45RA+ positively selected. The clonotype was recovered from a man younger than 35 in good health. Some clones in this sample may be carry-over from other donors' samples. The rearrangement joins TRBV10-2 to TRBJ1-1, with 7 bases aligning to TRBD1. The chain's CDR3 is CASSGTGPNTEAFF. For the CDR3, the DNA is TGCGCCAGCAGTGGGACAGGACCGAACACTGAAGCTTTCTTT.